This T cell receptor beta chain is from a study of T cells in Graves' hyperthyroidism and ophthalmopathy. Amplification of TCR beta CDR3 regions was performed using RNA transcripts as template. First-round RT-PCR with HTBI primers amplified the TCR CDR3 region. TCRdb re-analysed the multiplex PCR reads in MiXCR, keeping a single row per CDR3 protein. The table lists about 320,000 distinct CDR3 sequences, around a sixth of them singletons. The CDR3 is 16 amino acids. V lost 0 bases and J lost 0, with 12 bases in between. The V gene's germline CDR1 is GTSNPN and CDR2 SVGIG (reference sequence). The sample comprised blood. This chain joins TRBV30 and TRBJ1-5; D call uncertain. This clonotype was sampled from a man between 25 and 39 years old with Graves' hyperthyroidism. CDR3 region: CAWSVLGGFSNQPQHF. The DNA for the CDR3 is TGTGCCTGGAGTGTACTTGGAGGGTTTAGCAATCAGCCCCAGCATTTT. The full variable domain, with the rest looked up from reference TRBV30 and TRBJ1-5, is SQTIHQWPATLVQPVGSPLSLECTVEGTSNPNLYWYRQAAGRGLQLLFYSVGIGQISSEVPQNLSASRPQDRQFILSSKKLLLSDSGFYLCAWSVLGGFSNQPQHFGDGTRLSIL.